This is a list of T cell receptor beta chains from one sample in a study of PD-1 blockade in classical Hodgkin lymphoma. TCRdb's table, derived via immunoSEQ multiplex PCR, lists solely in-frame clones and lacks some. Of under 20,000 clones in the sample, more than 75% were seen once. Sequenced here: peripheral blood mononuclear cells (PBMCs), sampled before the fourth cycle of nivolumab. The source is a human donor with classical Hodgkin lymphoma. CDR3s include the opening cysteine and the closing phenylalanine or tryptophan. A D gene is named only where the DNA matches it firmly. A clone size is listed for some rows: how often the clone was seen (once, few, many), or a class if it is expanded.

>TRBJ2-2|TRBV4-3|TRBD2|once
TGCGCCAGCAGCCTTCCTAGCGGGGTGAACACCGGGGAGCTGTTTTTT
CASSLPSGVNTGELFF
>TRBJ2-1|TRBV5-1|.|.
TGCGCCAGCAGCTTGGGCGAATCCCCTAACAATGAGCAGTTCTTC
CASSLGESPNNEQFF
>TRBJ2-2|TRBV10-3|.|.
TGTGCCATCAGGGACGCCGGGGAGCTGTTTTTT
CAIRDAGELFF
>TRBJ1-3|TRBV7-6|.|.
TGTGCCAGCAGTCCGGACAGCCACTCTGGAAACACCATATATTTT
CASSPDSHSGNTIYF
>TRBJ2-7|TRBV7-6|.|.
TGTGCCAGCAGCTTAAATTTCGGTTACGAGCAGTACTTC
CASSLNFGYEQYF
>TRBJ2-6|TRBV4-3|TRBD2|few
TGCGCCAGCAGCCACCCGACTAGCGGCCACTCTGGGGCCAACGTCCTGACTTTC
CASSHPTSGHSGANVLTF
>TRBJ1-1|TRBV10-3|.|once
TGTGCCACCCTAACGGCAGGTAAAAACACTGAAGCTTTCTTT
CATLTAGKNTEAFF
>TRBJ1-1|TRBV5-4|.|.
TGTGCCAGCAGCTTTAGACCTGAACAGGTCGCAGCTTTCTTT
CASSFRPEQVAAFF
>TRBJ1-4|TRBV18|.|once
TGTGCCAGCTCCTTCAAGGAGTATGAAAAACTGTTTTTT
CASSFKEYEKLFF
>TRBJ1-6|TRBV6-6|.|.
TGTGCCATCAGGTTAGGCCTTCTTGATTCACCCCTCCACTTT
CAIRLGLLDSPLHF
>TRBJ1-3|TRBV7-2|.|.
TGTGCCAGCAGCTTAGGGGGTGCTGGAAACACCATATATTTT
CASSLGGAGNTIYF
>TRBJ1-5|TRBV9|TRBD1|few
TGTGCCAGCAGCCCCTCGACAGGGGAGGATCAGCCCCAGCATTTT
CASSPSTGEDQPQHF
>TRBJ1-2|TRBV11-2|TRBD1|.
TGTGCCAGCAGCTCGCGACAGGGGGCGGTCTATGGCTACACCTTC
CASSSRQGAVYGYTF
>TRBJ2-1|TRBV7-9|TRBD2|.
TGTGCCAGCAGACCCAAGCGGGGGGGCAATGAGCAGTTCTTC
CASRPKRGGNEQFF
>TRBJ1-2|TRBV25-1|.|medium-sized
TGTGCCAGCAGTGAAGAAGGGGTCTATGGCTACACCTTC
CASSEEGVYGYTF
>TRBJ2-5|TRBV29-1|TRBD1|.
TGCAGCGTTGCCCCGGGACAGAGCTGGGGAGAGACCCAGTACTTC
CSVAPGQSWGETQYF
>TRBJ1-2|TRBV6-5|.|.
TGTGCCAGCAGTTCCAACGGACAGACATCTAACTATGGCTACACCTTC
CASSSNGQTSNYGYTF
>TRBJ1-2|TRBV29-1|.|.
TGCAGCGTTGAAGGCGGGGGGGCGGGTGGCTACACCTTC
CSVEGGGAGGYTF
>TRBJ2-5|TRBV4-2|TRBD2|.
TGTGCCAGCAGCCAAGAGGGAAGAACTAGCGGCCAAGAGACCCAGTACTTC
CASSQEGRTSGQETQYF
>TRBJ2-2|TRBV5-6|.|.
TGTGCCAGCAGCCCTGGATCGGGGGGCTTCACCGGGGAGCTGTTTTTT
CASSPGSGGFTGELFF
>TRBJ2-1|TRBV27|TRBD2|.
TGTGCCAGCAGTCAACCCCCGGGACTAGCGGGAGGGCATGAGCAGTTCTTC
CASSQPPGLAGGHEQFF
>TRBJ1-5|TRBV6-1|TRBD1|.
TGTGCCAGCACGAACAGGGGGGATCAGCCCCAGCATTTT
CASTNRGDQPQHF
>TRBJ1-1|TRBV7-6|TRBD1|.
TGTGCCAGCAGCCCTCAGGGGGCGCGGGACACTGAAGCTTTCTTT
CASSPQGARDTEAFF
>TRBJ1-5|TRBV5-1|.|.
TGCGCCAGCAGCTTGATTGGCGGTACAAATCAGCCCCAGCATTTT
CASSLIGGTNQPQHF
>TRBJ2-3|TRBV9|.|.
TGTGCCAGCAGCACACAGGTCCAAGATACGCAGTATTTT
CASSTQVQDTQYF
>TRBJ2-1|TRBV5-6|TRBD2|.
TGTGCCAGCAGCCCCCCTAGCGGAGGTGAGCAGTTCTTC
CASSPPSGGEQFF
>TRBJ1-5|TRBV4-1|.|.
TGCGCCAGCAGCCAAGATTTCATCGAAAAAAGCAATCAGCCCCAGCATTTT
CASSQDFIEKSNQPQHF
>TRBJ2-3|TRBV4-3|TRBD2|.
TGCGCCAGCAGCCAAGTACTAGCGGGACACGGGGATACGCAGTATTTT
CASSQVLAGHGDTQYF
>TRBJ2-5|TRBV18|TRBD1|once
TGTGCCAGCTCACCGGGGGACAGGGGAAGGGAGACCCAGTACTTC
CASSPGDRGRETQYF
>TRBJ2-7|TRBV4-1|TRBD2|.
TGCGCCAGCAGCCAAGATCCAGCGGGGGACCAACAGCAGTACTTC
CASSQDPAGDQQQYF
>TRBJ1-1|TRBV6-1|TRBD1|.
TGTGCCAGCAGCCCCGACAGGGCCACTGAAGCTTTCTTT
CASSPDRATEAFF
>TRBJ2-5|TRBV5-8|TRBD2|.
TGTGCCAGCAGCTTGGGAGGGTCTAGCGGGGGCCGAGAGACCCAGTACTTC
CASSLGGSSGGRETQYF
>TRBJ2-5|TRBV10-1|.|.
TGCGCCAGCAGTGATACAGGGCAAGAGACCCAGTACTTC
CASSDTGQETQYF
>TRBJ1-3|TRBV12-5|.|.
TGTGCTAGTGGTTTATCCTCCGGCACCTTGTTCTCTGGAAACACCATATATTTT
CASGLSSGTLFSGNTIYF
>TRBJ2-5|TRBV30|.|.
TGTGCCTGGAGTGTTGGGGCGCGAGAGACCCAGTACTTC
CAWSVGARETQYF
>TRBJ2-3|TRBV27|TRBD1|.
TGTGCCAGCACCCGACAGGGTGGTACAGATACGCAGTATTTT
CASTRQGGTDTQYF
>TRBJ1-2|TRBV6-1|.|.
TGTGCCAGCAAGGAGGGGCTTGACTATGGCTACACCTTC
CASKEGLDYGYTF
>TRBJ1-2|TRBV5-1|.|.
TGCGCCAGCAGCTTGGACGAAGGAGGAGGCTACACCTTC
CASSLDEGGGYTF
>TRBJ1-6|TRBV2|.|few
TGTGCCAGCAGTGAAGTAGGACGGGATGGTTCACCCCTCCACTTT
CASSEVGRDGSPLHF
>TRBJ2-7|TRBV6-5|.|.
TGTGCCAGCAGTTACTCGTCGGGCTTCCTTCCCAAGCACTTC
CASSYSSGFLPKHF
>TRBJ2-1|TRBV14|TRBD2|once
TGTGCCAGCAGCCCTCCGGGACTAGCGGGGATGAGTAATGAGCAGTTCTTC
CASSPPGLAGMSNEQFF
>TRBJ1-2|TRBV4-1|.|few
TGCGCCAGCAGCCAAGGTCACAGGGTCGTCCCCTATGGCTACACCTTC
CASSQGHRVVPYGYTF
>TRBJ2-7|TRBV6-4|.|once
TGTGCCAGCAGTGACAGGCCGGGCAACGAGCAGTACTTC
CASSDRPGNEQYF
>TRBJ1-2|TRBV29-1|.|.
TGCAGCGTCAACAGGCTACCCGAAAGTGGCTACACCTTC
CSVNRLPESGYTF
>TRBJ2-7|TRBV2|TRBD1|few
TGTGCCAGCAGCTACAGGGGGGTCTACGAGCAGTACTTC
CASSYRGVYEQYF
>TRBJ1-2|TRBV20-1|.|.
TGCAGTGCTGGCCGAGAGGGCTACACCTTC
CSAGREGYTF
>TRBJ2-5|TRBV2|TRBD2|.
TGTGCCAGCAGTGACCCTGATCTAGCGGAAGAGACCCAGTACTTC
CASSDPDLAEETQYF
>TRBJ1-4|TRBV19|.|.
TGTGCCAGTAGTTTGGGCGGGGCGCCTTTGTTTTTT
CASSLGGAPLFF